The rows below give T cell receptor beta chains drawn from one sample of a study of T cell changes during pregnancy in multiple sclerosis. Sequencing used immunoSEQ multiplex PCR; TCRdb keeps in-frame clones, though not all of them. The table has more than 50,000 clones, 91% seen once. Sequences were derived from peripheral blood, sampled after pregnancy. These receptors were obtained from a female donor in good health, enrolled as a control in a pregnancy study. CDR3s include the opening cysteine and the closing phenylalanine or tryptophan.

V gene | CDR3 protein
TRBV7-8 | CASSPIGQVKHEKLFF
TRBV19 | CASTDTGTGPYEQYF
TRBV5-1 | CASSPATGVNTEAFF
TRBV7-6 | CASSLVTGGHEQYF
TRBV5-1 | CASSSKTGLANYGYTF
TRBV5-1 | CASSPYPGQAYEQYF
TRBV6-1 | CASSEGQGEVETQYF
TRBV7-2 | CASSLAGGGTTEAFF
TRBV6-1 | CASRWTGTRETQYF
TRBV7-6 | CASSRQGGTSGNTIYF
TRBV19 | CASSPGVSGANYGYTF
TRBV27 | CASRYMIGQNTGELFF
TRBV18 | CASSIQGNSNQPQHF
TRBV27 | CASSRGPIHNEKLFF
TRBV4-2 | CASSQDGGGRRTDTQYF
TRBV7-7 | CASSAGGGDTQYF
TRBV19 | CASSIVPSGSHEQYF
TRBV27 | CASSLSLANEAFF
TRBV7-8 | CASSLGDRGPGYGYTF
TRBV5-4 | CASSSATANTGELFF
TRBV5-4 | CASSFGGRAATGELFF
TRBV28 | CASRPGQNYGYTF
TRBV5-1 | CASSLQGFNPNYGYTF
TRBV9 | CASSVATGTEAFF
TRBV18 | CASSPEQTSYEQYF
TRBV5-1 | CASSLYRGEGTEAFF
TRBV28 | CASSLLLSGANVLTF